This is a list of T cell receptor beta chains from one sample in a study of PD-1 blockade in classical Hodgkin lymphoma. Clones were sequenced by immunoSEQ multiplex PCR, and TCRdb holds only the in-frame ones, with some missing. The sample yields roughly 34,000 clones, just over 75% seen once. Sequencing used peripheral blood mononuclear cells (PBMCs), obtained before the second cycle of nivolumab. The receptors here all came from a human donor with classical Hodgkin lymphoma. Both conserved end residues are trimmed from each CDR3.

TRBV4-1	TRBJ2-7	ASSQDPVGDEQY
TRBV6-5	TRBJ2-3	AISVGGDTQY
TRBV5-1	TRBJ1-3	ASSFGTQGNTIY
TRBV20-1	TRBJ1-2	SASTGYGYT
TRBV7-2	.	ASRDGTGSSYEQY
TRBV7-3	TRBJ2-7	ASSLNPLNEQY
TRBV5-1	TRBJ2-1	ASMEGGVMNEQF
TRBV7-2	TRBJ1-4	ASTRQRNEKLF
TRBV15	TRBJ1-2	ATSGRGWDYGYT
TRBV4-3	TRBJ1-1	ASSHLSGTEAF
TRBV6-6	TRBJ1-1	ASSYPSPMNTEAF
TRBV7-2	TRBJ2-3	ASSWRTSGSTDTQY
TRBV27	TRBJ2-2	ASSLRGTGELF
TRBV9	TRBJ2-2	ASSVRDSLFTGELF
TRBV7-3	TRBJ1-1	ASSPAGGQGPEAF
TRBV10-2	TRBJ2-5	ASRNGLGLETQY
TRBV7-9	TRBJ2-5	ASSLRGDETQY
TRBV5-1	TRBJ2-5	ASSYSGGRRETQY
TRBV29-1	TRBJ2-1	SAAGTSGNEQF
TRBV7-3	TRBJ2-5	ASSLDAGETQY
TRBV5-4	TRBJ2-3	ASSLGPPGGTDTQY
TRBV10-3	TRBJ1-4	AISGQGGPNEKLF
TRBV5-1	TRBJ2-3	ASSLLQGSDTQY
TRBV2	TRBJ2-7	ASQGITSSYEQY
TRBV7-2	TRBJ2-3	ASSLRGTSTDTQY
TRBV5-1	TRBJ2-5	ASSWGTSGSRETQY
TRBV18	TRBJ1-2	ASSPSIFSPASGGYT
TRBV7-2	TRBJ2-3	ASSLTSGVTDTQY
TRBV10-3	TRBJ1-2	AISESADVGGYT
TRBV15	TRBJ2-7	ATSRDLGQDEQY
TRBV13	TRBJ2-3	ASSLGPSGDTDTQY
TRBV10-1	TRBJ2-1	ASSDPGQGDNEQF
TRBV5-6	TRBJ1-1	ASSSRTGVRAF
TRBV5-1	TRBJ2-1	ASSQTSGVYNEQF
TRBV7-6	TRBJ1-4	ASSHRGQDEKLF
TRBV27	TRBJ2-7	ASSWQGGYEQY
TRBV2	TRBJ2-3	ASAGLAPTDTQY
TRBV29-1	TRBJ1-6	SVRDVWDSPLH
TRBV11-3	TRBJ1-6	ASSLGRSGYSPLH
TRBV29-1	TRBJ2-5	SARTEETQY
TRBV2	TRBJ2-7	ASSLLYEQY
TRBV27	TRBJ2-1	ASSVAGAYNEQF
TRBV5-4	TRBJ2-3	ASSWGAQGTQY
TRBV12-2	TRBJ2-7	ASRLANNYEQY
TRBV5-6	TRBJ2-5	ASSIDRGETQY
TRBV10-2	TRBJ1-6	ASSPGTTTNSPLH
TRBV4-1	TRBJ1-4	ASSPPMRANEKLF
TRBV7-8	TRBJ2-2	ASSLGDSGHGELF
TRBV6-5	TRBJ1-4	ASSLLRTGVNEKLF